A selection of T cell receptor beta chains follows, all from one sample in a study of OX40 agonist ivuxolimab in advanced cancers. Profiled with immunoSEQ multiplex PCR; TCRdb holds only in-frame clones, not every one. The sample lists tens of thousands of clones; around 73% were seen once. Sequenced here: CD4+ or CD8+ T cells sorted from blood, sampled in a trial of the OX40 agonist ivuxolimab. The receptors stem from an adult with an advanced solid tumor such as melanoma, head and neck, liver or kidney cancer. Both conserved end residues are part of each CDR3. D genes are given only for firm matches. For some rows the clone size is stated as once, few or many, or as a class when expanded; others skip it.

16	.	TRBV4-3	.	TRBJ2-1	TGCGCCAGCAGCCAAGAGTGGCAGGGGCCGTACAATGAGCAGTTCTTC	CASSQEWQGPYNEQFF
15	once	TRBV7-9	TRBD2	TRBJ2-3	TGTGCCAGCAGCTTAGCTAGCGGGAGCGCAGATACGCAGTATTTT	CASSLASGSADTQYF
13	.	TRBV6-5	.	TRBJ1-1	TGTGCCAGCAGTTACTCGAGACAGACTGAAGCTTTCTTT	CASSYSRQTEAFF
14	once	TRBV7-3	.	TRBJ2-3	TGTGCCAGCAGCTTAGGACACCCGACAGATACGCAGTATTTT	CASSLGHPTDTQYF
10	.	TRBV20-1	.	TRBJ2-3	TGCAGTGCTAGTACAGATACGCAGTATTTT	CSASTDTQYF
14	.	TRBV7-3	.	TRBJ1-4	TGTGCCAGCAGCAAAACATCGGCTAGCGAAAAACTGTTTTTT	CASSKTSASEKLFF
16	.	TRBV14	.	TRBJ2-5	TGTGCCAGCAGCCAAGAGGTGATGGGCCTTGGGGAGACCCAGTACTTC	CASSQEVMGLGETQYF
13	.	TRBV7-7	.	TRBJ2-1	TGTGCCAGCAGCTTAGCGGTTGGCAATGAGCAGTTCTTC	CASSLAVGNEQFF
14	.	TRBV19	TRBD2	TRBJ2-2	TGTGCCAGTAGTATTCTTCCGGGAGGGGGGGAGCTGTTTTTT	CASSILPGGGELFF
17	.	TRBV15	.	TRBJ1-1	TGTGCCACCAGCAGAGAAGGTAGTGCAGGCATGAACACTGAAGCTTTCTTT	CATSREGSAGMNTEAFF
14	.	TRBV9	TRBD2	TRBJ2-5	TGTGCCAGCAGCCTCTGGGGGGGGCAAGAGACCCAGTACTTC	CASSLWGGQETQYF
11	.	TRBV13	.	TRBJ2-1	TGTGCCAGCGGGAGCGGCAATGAGCAGTTCTTC	CASGSGNEQFF
15	.	TRBV28	.	TRBJ2-7	TGTGCCAGCAGGTTTGCCGGGATTAAAACCTACGAGCAGTACTTC	CASRFAGIKTYEQYF
11	.	TRBV28	.	TRBJ2-1	TGTGCCAGCAGTGCCGAAGTCGGGGAGTTCTTC	CASSAEVGEFF
11	.	TRBV7-2	.	TRBJ2-3	TGTGCCAGCAGCTTAACAGATACGCAGTATTTT	CASSLTDTQYF
13	.	TRBV7-9	.	TRBJ2-5	TGTGCCAGCAGCTCAAAGGGTGGAGAGACCCAGTACTTC	CASSSKGGETQYF
16	once	TRBV11-2	.	TRBJ2-7	TGTGCCAGCACCCCCGGGTCCGGGGGAGCGGTGGGCGAGCAGTACTTC	CASTPGSGGAVGEQYF
16	.	TRBV18	.	TRBJ1-3	TGTGCCAGCTCACCATCTGGACACCCACCTGGAAACACCATATATTTT	CASSPSGHPPGNTIYF
15	.	TRBV7-3	.	TRBJ2-2	TGTGCCAGCAGCTCGGGAAGGACGAACACCGGGGAGCTGTTTTTT	CASSSGRTNTGELFF
15	.	TRBV9	.	TRBJ1-1	TGTGCCAGCAGCGTAGGATCGGGTCCCCTCACTGAAGCTTTCTTT	CASSVGSGPLTEAFF
13	.	TRBV27	.	TRBJ1-1	TGTGCCAGCAGTCTGGGGGGGATCACTGAAGCTTTCTTT	CASSLGGITEAFF
15	.	TRBV7-9	TRBD2	TRBJ2-1	TGTGCCAGCAGCTCCACTAGCGGACAGTACAATGAGCAGTTCTTC	CASSSTSGQYNEQFF
14	.	TRBV15	.	TRBJ2-2	TGTGCCACAAGACCGGGGCAGCTCACCGGGGAGCTGTTTTTT	CATRPGQLTGELFF